This record concerns one T cell receptor (beta chain) sequence. The antigen is undetermined. Other DNA sequences from this sample encode an identical CDR3 as well. V lost 0 bases and J 0 bases, leaving 10 bases between the germline ends. Germline values: CDR1 SGDLS, CDR2 YYNGEE. The CDR3 has 15 amino acids. These data originate in a study of shared clonotypes between healthy human individuals. In the study overall: CD4 naive cells filled three plates per donor, CD4 memory three, CD8 naive two and CD8 memory one.

Repertoires were generated with immunoSEQ multiplex PCR, while TCRdb's copy carries only in-frame clones and drops some. The sample carries over a million clones, approximately 97% recorded once. Study-level points and caveats: Non-shared clonotypes had lower generation probabilities than those shared by all four donors.

The source is a man younger than 45 in good health. The chain has TRBV9 and TRBJ2-7; D gene unclear. The sample comprised naive CD4+ T cells sorted from blood. Stated subset: CD45RA+ positively selected. CDR3 residues: CASSVGTAPSYEQYF. CDR3 DNA sequence: TGTGCCAGCAGCGTAGGTACAGCCCCCTCCTACGAGCAGTACTTC.